This T cell receptor (beta chain) derives from a study of OX40 agonist ivuxolimab in advanced cancers. The overall study: Patients assigned to dose escalation were diagnosed with hepatocellular carcinoma, melanoma, renal cell or head and neck cancer.

Clones were sequenced by immunoSEQ multiplex PCR, and TCRdb holds only the in-frame ones, with some missing. The sample consists of approximately 6,000 clones, more than 65% of them appearing once. Trimming cost V 5 bases and J 6 bases, with 10 bases left between them. In germline, CDR1 is SGHTA, CDR2 FQGTGA. This CDR3 is built from 13 residues. A history of autoimmune disease or systemic immunosuppression excluded patients. The rearrangement joins TRBV7-3 to TRBJ2-2; D remains ambiguous. Source: CD4+ or CD8+ T cells sorted from blood, taken in a trial of the OX40 agonist ivuxolimab. This TCR derives from an adult with an advanced solid tumor such as melanoma, head and neck, liver or kidney cancer. DNA of the CDR3: TGTGCCAGCAGCGACACTACACCCGGGGAGCTGTTTTTT. Amino acids: CASSDTTPGELFF. The full variable domain, its missing parts supplied by reference TRBV7-3 and TRBJ2-2, is GAGVSQTPSNKVTEKGKYVELRCDPISGHTALYWYRQSLGQGPEFLIYFQGTGAADDSGLPNDRFFAVRPEGSVSTLKIQRTERGDSAVYLCASSDTTPGELFFGEGSRLTVL.